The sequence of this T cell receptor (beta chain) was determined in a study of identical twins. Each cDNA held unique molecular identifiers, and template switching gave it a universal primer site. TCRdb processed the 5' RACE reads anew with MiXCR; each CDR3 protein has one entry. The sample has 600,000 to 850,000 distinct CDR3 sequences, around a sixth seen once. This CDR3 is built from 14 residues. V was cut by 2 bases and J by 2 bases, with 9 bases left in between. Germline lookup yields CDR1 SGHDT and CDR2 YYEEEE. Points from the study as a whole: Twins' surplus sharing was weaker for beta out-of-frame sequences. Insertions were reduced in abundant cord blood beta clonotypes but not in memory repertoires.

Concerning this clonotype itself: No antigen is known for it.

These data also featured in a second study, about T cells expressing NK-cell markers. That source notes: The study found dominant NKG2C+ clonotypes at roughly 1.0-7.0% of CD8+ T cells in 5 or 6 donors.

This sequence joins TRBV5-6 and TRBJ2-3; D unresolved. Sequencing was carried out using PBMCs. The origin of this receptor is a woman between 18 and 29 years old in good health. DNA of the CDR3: TGTGCCAGCAGCTTCGCGGCTTCCACAGATACGCAGTATTTT. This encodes CASSFAASTDTQYF.